The 22 T cell receptor beta chains listed next were all sequenced from one sample in a study of T cell responses to AZD1222 COVID-19 vaccine. Method: immunoSEQ multiplex PCR; TCRdb's copy keeps in-frame clones and lacks some. The repertoire holds fewer than 100,000 clones, with almost 90% as singletons. Material: peripheral blood, obtained 28 days after the second AZD1222 dose. The receptors come from an adult who received the AZD1222 COVID-19 vaccine.

The gene calls are TRBV4-1 and TRBJ2-5; D remains ambiguous. Germline assignment: CDR1 MGHRA and CDR2 YSYEKL. V lost 1 base to trimming and J lost 1 base, with 13 bases between them. The CDR3 totals 16 residues. The CDR3 sequence: CASSQGPSRVQETQYF. The DNA of the CDR3 is TGCGCCAGCAGCCAAGGCCCAAGTAGGGTCCAAGAGACCCAGTACTTC.

The chain employs TRBV4-1 and TRBJ2-5; D perhaps matches TRBD2 (6 bases). Trimming took 0 bases from V and 0 from J, leaving 11 bases between them. This CDR3 region has 16 residues. Germline values: CDR1 MGHRA, CDR2 YSYEKL. The CDR3, as DNA: TGCGCCAGCAGCCAAGAGGGGACTTGGTACCAAGAGACCCAGTACTTC. Amino acids: CASSQEGTWYQETQYF.

The gene calls are TRBV4-1 and TRBJ1-4; TRBD1 matches 7 bases. The CDR3 extends over 16 amino acids. The germline V gene encodes CDR1 MGHRA and CDR2 YSYEKL. J was trimmed by 0 bases and V by 4 bases; bases with no gene match: 5. CDR3 region: CASSPGQLATNEKLFF. DNA of the CDR3: TGCGCCAGCAGCCCGGGACAGCTTGCAACTAATGAAAAACTGTTTTTT.

The chain combines TRBV5-4 with TRBJ1-2; 9 positions agree with TRBD1. The V gene end was trimmed by 4 bases and the J gene end by 8 bases; junction bases not matched to a gene: 6. Germline lookup yields CDR1 SGHNT and CDR2 YYREEE (reference sequence). The CDR3 contains 13 residues. The CDR3 bases are TGTGCCAGCAGCGAAACAGGGGGCCAAGGCTACACCTTC. It codes for CASSETGGQGYTF. The full variable domain, completed using reference TRBV5-4 and TRBJ1-2, is ETGVTQSPTHLIKTRGQQVTLRCSSQSGHNTVSWYQQALGQGPQFIFQYYREEENGRGNFPPRFSGLQFPNYSSELNVNALELDDSALYLCASSETGGQGYTFGSGTRLTVV.

This chain connects TRBV9 to TRBJ2-3; 8 bases are a match to TRBD2. The V segment lost 3 bases and the J segment 4 bases; nucleotides outside the gene matches: 7. The CDR3 extends over 15 amino acids. Germline CDR1 reads SGDLS; CDR2 reads YYNGEE. This CDR3 reads CASSAGTSISDTQYF. CDR3 coding DNA: TGTGCCAGCAGCGCGGGGACTAGTATTTCAGATACGCAGTATTTT.

V and J are TRBV28 and TRBJ1-5; 9 nucleotides align to TRBD1. The germline gives CDR1 MDHEN, CDR2 SYDVKM. The CDR3 runs 15 residues. V dropped 4 bases and J dropped 5; count of bases not matched to a gene: 6. The CDR3 DNA is TGTGCCAGCAGTTCTCCGGGACAGGGATATCAGCCCCAGCATTTT. Translated: CASSSPGQGYQPQHF.

This chain uses TRBV21-1 with TRBJ2-2; the D call TRBD2 from the table was never checked on the DNA. TRBV21-1 is a pseudogene. The CDR3 extends over 16 amino acids. The CDR3 sequence is CASSKGTGGETGELFF. In DNA, the CDR3 is TGTGCCAGCAGCAAAGGGACGGGGGGCGAGACCGGGGAGCTGTTTTTT.

The chain is built from TRBV5-6 and TRBJ2-7; perhaps TRBD1 as D (5 bases). Germline V lookup: CDR1 SGHDT, CDR2 YYEEEE. V lost 0 bases and J 2 bases, leaving 12 bases between the germline ends. The CDR3 runs to 15 residues. The CDR3 loop reads CASSLGTIGPYEQYF. DNA for the CDR3: TGTGCCAGCAGCTTGGGGACAATCGGCCCCTACGAGCAGTACTTC.

The sample holds one count of this clone. The V call is TRBV19, the J call TRBJ1-5; D may be TRBD1 (5 bases). This CDR3 comprises 12 residues. Trimming shortened V by 6 bases and J by 3 bases, and 6 bases separated the two germline ends. Germline V CDR1 and CDR2: LNHDA, SQIVND (reference sequence). CDR3 nucleotides: TGTGCCAGTAGGGGGACCAATCAGCCCCAGCATTTT. This codes for CASRGTNQPQHF.

This chain links TRBV3-1 (or the pseudogene TRBV3-2) with TRBJ2-5; 13 bases map to TRBD2. The CDR3 has 16 residues. Germline CDR1 reads LGHDT; CDR2 reads YNNKEL (reference sequence). V shed 4 bases and J 4 bases; nucleotides not matched to a gene: 6. The CDR3 loop is CASSRGLAGVVETQYF. The DNA of the CDR3 is TGTGCCAGCAGCCGAGGACTAGCGGGGGTGGTAGAGACCCAGTACTTC.

This chain joins TRBV25-1 and TRBJ1-1; perhaps TRBD1 as D (6 bases). Between the trimmed V and J ends, which lost 4 bases and 4 bases, there was a span of 13 bases. Germline CDR1 reads MGHDK; CDR2 reads SYGVNS. The CDR3 is 14 amino acids. CDR3 in amino acids: CASSVGRGGTEAFF. The CDR3 DNA follows: TGTGCCAGCAGTGTAGGCAGGGGTGGCACTGAAGCTTTCTTT.

The chain links TRBV7-8 to TRBJ1-2, with 11 bases aligning to TRBD1. Per the germline V gene, CDR1 is SGHVS and CDR2 is FQNEAQ. The CDR3 consists of 17 residues. V was clipped by 1 base and J by 5 bases; unmatched bases: 9. The DNA for the CDR3 is TGTGCCAGCAGCTTAGATTTCGGACAGGGGGCTTTGTATGGCTACACCTTC. Amino acid sequence: CASSLDFGQGALYGYTF.

This chain connects TRBV11-2 to TRBJ2-5; weak D call: TRBD2 (6 bases). V dropped 3 bases and J dropped 0 bases, with 14 bases sitting between them. Germline CDR1 SGHAT, CDR2 FQNNGV. The CDR3 consists of 16 residues. The CDR3 region is CASSFGRTTDQETQYF. The DNA for the CDR3 is TGTGCCAGCAGCTTCGGCAGGACTACCGACCAAGAGACCCAGTACTTC.

This clone was detected only once. The chain has TRBV3-1 (or the pseudogene TRBV3-2) and TRBJ1-2, with D possibly being TRBD1 (5 bases). V was pared by 4 bases and J by 7 bases, with 25 bases between. CDR1 LGHDT and CDR2 YNNKEL come from the germline V gene (reference sequence). The CDR3 runs to 17 residues. The CDR3 loop reads CASSLRGGVSTVGGYTF. CDR3 bases: TGTGCCAGCAGCCTAAGGGGAGGGGTCAGCACAGTTGGTGGCTACACCTTC.

The sample holds one count of this clone. The chain carries TRBV19 and TRBJ1-1, with a tentative D call TRBD1 (5 bases). This CDR3 is 14 amino acids long. Looked up from germline, CDR1 is LNHDA and CDR2 is SQIVND (reference sequence). Trimming removed 7 bases from V and 0 bases from J, with 12 bases in between. CDR3 loop: CASNNGAMNTEAFF. The CDR3, as DNA: TGTGCCAGTAATAATGGGGCCATGAACACTGAAGCTTTCTTT.

The chain couples TRBV4-2 to TRBJ2-4; 11 bases are a match to TRBD1. V shed 4 bases, J shed 2 bases, and the junction held 10 bases outside the gene matches. The CDR3 totals 18 residues. Germline loops: CDR1 LGHNA, CDR2 YNFKEQ. CDR3: CASSPISGQGASKNIQYF. The CDR3 coding sequence is TGTGCCAGCAGCCCCATTTCCGGACAGGGGGCGTCCAAAAACATTCAGTACTTC.

The chain links TRBV7-9 to TRBJ2-7; 8 nucleotides align to TRBD1. Germline V gene data show CDR1 as SEHNR and CDR2 as FQNEAQ (reference sequence). Germline trimming cut 5 bases from V and 4 bases from J; bases unmatched to any gene: 4. The CDR3 has 13 residues. Written as DNA, the CDR3 is TGTGCCAGCAGCCCCAGGGGGCGGTACGAGCAGTACTTC. It codes for CASSPRGRYEQYF.

The gene calls are TRBV28 and TRBJ1-4; TRBD1 matches 7 bases. Looked up from germline, CDR1 is MDHEN and CDR2 is SYDVKM. Trimming took 3 bases from V and 3 from J; bases not matched to a gene: 4. This CDR3 region has 15 residues. The CDR3 protein is CASSLPGTANEKLFF. The CDR3 bases are TGTGCCAGCAGTTTGCCCGGGACAGCTAATGAAAAACTGTTTTTT.

The chain links TRBV5-1 to TRBJ2-7; D possibly corresponds to TRBD1 (6 bases). The germline V gene encodes CDR1 SGHRS and CDR2 YFSETQ. V was shortened by 1 base and J by 5 bases, with 13 bases between the two germline ends. The CDR3 has 14 residues. Here the CDR3 reads CASSLQGKANEQYF. The CDR3 coding sequence is TGCGCCAGCAGCTTGCAGGGGAAGGCCAACGAGCAGTACTTC. Variable domain in full (rest from reference TRBV5-1 and TRBJ2-7): KAGVTQTPRYLIKTRGQQVTLSCSPISGHRSVSWYQQTPGQGLQFLFEYFSETQRNKGNFPGRFSGRQFSNSRSEMNVSTLELGDSALYLCASSLQGKANEQYFGPGTRLTVT.

Regarding this clone: As the CDR3 is not closed by the conserved phenylalanine or tryptophan, this likely results from a read error. The DNA is omitted, as the CDR3 cannot be located on it reliably, and the CDR3 follows TCRdb's listing. V is TRBV5-1 and J is TRBJ2-3; the table's D gene call, TRBD2, was not cross checked with the DNA. CDR1 is SGHRS and CDR2 is YFSETQ in the germline V gene. The CDR3 totals 14 residues, both ends included. The CDR3 sequence is CASSSEPTSGVGDV.

This chain links TRBV7-9 with TRBJ2-7; 7 bases agree with TRBD2. The J segment lost 0 bases and the V segment lost 4 bases, leaving 9 bases of the junction unmatched. The germline CDR1 and CDR2 sequences are SEHNR and FQNEAQ (reference sequence). The CDR3 totals 16 residues. The CDR3, as DNA: TGTGCCAGCAGCTCCCCCCGGGCTAGCGGCTCCTACGAGCAGTACTTC. Amino acid sequence: CASSSPRASGSYEQYF. The full variable domain, rest sourced from reference TRBV7-9 and TRBJ2-7, is DTGVSQNPRHKITKRGQNVTFRCDPISEHNRLYWYRQTLGQGPEFLTYFQNEAQLEKSRLLSDRFSAERPKGSFSTLEIQRTEQGDSAMYLCASSSPRASGSYEQYFGPGTRLTVT.

V and J are TRBV6-5 and TRBJ2-7, with 9 bases that match TRBD2. Losses at the gene ends were 4 bases for V and 2 bases for J; bases not matched to a gene: 6. This CDR3 spans 15 amino acids. CDR1 and CDR2 (germline): MNHEY, SVGAGI. The CDR3 region has the DNA TGTGCCAGCAGTTTAAGCGGGGGGCCGACCTACGAGCAGTACTTC. This translates into CASSLSGGPTYEQYF.